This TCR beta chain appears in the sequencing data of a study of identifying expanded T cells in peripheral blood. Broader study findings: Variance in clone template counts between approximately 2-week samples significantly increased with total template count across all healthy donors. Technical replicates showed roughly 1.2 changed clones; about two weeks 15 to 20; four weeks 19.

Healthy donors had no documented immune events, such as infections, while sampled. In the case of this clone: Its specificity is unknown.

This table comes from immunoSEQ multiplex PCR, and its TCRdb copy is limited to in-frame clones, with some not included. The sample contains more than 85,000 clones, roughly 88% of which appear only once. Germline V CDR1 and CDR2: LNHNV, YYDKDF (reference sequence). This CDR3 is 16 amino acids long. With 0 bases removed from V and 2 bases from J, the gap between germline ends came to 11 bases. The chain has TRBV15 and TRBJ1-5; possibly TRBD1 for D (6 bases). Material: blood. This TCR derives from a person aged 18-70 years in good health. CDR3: CATSRDPGEGNQPQHF. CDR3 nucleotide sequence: TGTGCCACCAGCAGAGATCCAGGGGAAGGCAATCAGCCCCAGCATTTT.